The present TCR beta chain was sequenced within a study of CD8 T cells in Susac syndrome. Study observations and caveats: It was acknowledged in the study that its TCR sequencing and HLA analysis involved a relatively small number of individuals.

The CDR3 is made up of 16 amino acids. Trimming left V 0 bases short and J 0 bases short, with 12 bases between. Germline CDR1 SGHRS, CDR2 YFSETQ. Turning to this clonotype: Its antigen remains unknown.

CD8+ and CD4+ blood T cells underwent TCR beta sequencing. TEMRA cells were FACS-enriched, and CD8+ and CD4+ T cells were isolated negatively. RNA totalling roughly 0.45 to 1 ug underwent reverse transcription with random hexamers. Amplification of TCR beta CDR3 across 54 Vbeta and 13 Jbeta was performed with immunoSEQ multiplex PCR. Using its own MiXCR run on the immunoSEQ multiplex PCR reads, TCRdb lists one record per CDR3 protein. The profile covers hundreds of thousands of distinct CDR3 sequences, with around 85% appearing a single time and roughly 0.11% taken by the ten largest. The sequencing input was CD8+ T cells from PBMCs. The chain carries TRBV5-1 and TRBJ1-1; no reliable D call. The sequence was collected from a human donor with multiple sclerosis. CDR3 amino acids: CASSLDFRRMNTEAFF. The DNA of the CDR3 is TGCGCCAGCAGCTTGGATTTTCGGAGGATGAACACTGAAGCTTTCTTT.